This T cell receptor (beta chain) was found in a study of T cells in Graves' hyperthyroidism and ophthalmopathy. Study in general: Blood was drawn when the patient was first diagnosed and still untreated.

The TCR beta CDR3 regions underwent amplification using RNA transcripts as the source. The HTBI primer set drove a first-round RT-PCR of the TCR CDR3. TCRdb fed the multiplex PCR reads into MiXCR, producing one record per CDR3 protein. The table lists hundreds of thousands of distinct CDR3 sequences, about 14% of them singletons. CDR1 is SGHTA and CDR2 is FQGNSA in the germline V gene. This CDR3 is 15 amino acids long. Losses at the gene ends were 1 base for V and 9 bases for J; bases not matched to a gene: 6. Sequencing was done on a sample of blood. The chain uses TRBV7-2 and TRBJ2-2; 9 bases agree with TRBD2. This receptor was identified in a woman aged 45-60 years with Graves' ophthalmopathy. CDR3 nucleotide sequence: TGTGCCAGCAGCTTAGTAGCGGGAGTTTCGAGGGAGCTGTTTTTT. Its protein is CASSLVAGVSRELFF.